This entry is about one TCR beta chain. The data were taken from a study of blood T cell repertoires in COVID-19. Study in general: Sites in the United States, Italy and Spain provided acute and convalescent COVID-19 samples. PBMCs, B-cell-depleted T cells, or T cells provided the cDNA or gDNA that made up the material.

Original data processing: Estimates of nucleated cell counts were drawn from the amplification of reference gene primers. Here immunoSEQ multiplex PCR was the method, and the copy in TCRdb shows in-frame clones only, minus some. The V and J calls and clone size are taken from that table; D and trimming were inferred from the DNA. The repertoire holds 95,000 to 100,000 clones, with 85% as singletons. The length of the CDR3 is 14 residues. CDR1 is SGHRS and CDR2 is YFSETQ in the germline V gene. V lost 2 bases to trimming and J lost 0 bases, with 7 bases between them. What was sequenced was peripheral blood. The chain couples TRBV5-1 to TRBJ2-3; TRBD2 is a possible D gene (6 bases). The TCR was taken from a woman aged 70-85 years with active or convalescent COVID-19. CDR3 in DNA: TGCGCCAGCAGCTTCGCGGGGAGCACAGATACGCAGTATTTT. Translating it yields CASSFAGSTDTQYF.